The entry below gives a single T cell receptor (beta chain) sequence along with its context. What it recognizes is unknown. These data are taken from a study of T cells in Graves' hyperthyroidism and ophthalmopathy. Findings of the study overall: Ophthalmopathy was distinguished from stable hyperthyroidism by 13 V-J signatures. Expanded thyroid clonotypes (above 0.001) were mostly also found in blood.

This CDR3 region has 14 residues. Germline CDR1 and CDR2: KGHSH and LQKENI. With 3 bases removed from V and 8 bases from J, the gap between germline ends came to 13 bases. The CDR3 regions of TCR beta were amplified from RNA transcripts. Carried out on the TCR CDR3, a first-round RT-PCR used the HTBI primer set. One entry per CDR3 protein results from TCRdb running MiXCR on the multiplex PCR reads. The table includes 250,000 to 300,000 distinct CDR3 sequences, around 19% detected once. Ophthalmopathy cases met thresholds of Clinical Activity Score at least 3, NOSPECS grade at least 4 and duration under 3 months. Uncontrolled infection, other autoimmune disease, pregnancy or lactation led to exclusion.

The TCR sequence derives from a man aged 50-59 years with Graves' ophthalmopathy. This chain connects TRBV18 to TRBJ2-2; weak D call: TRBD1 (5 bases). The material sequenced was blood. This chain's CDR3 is CASSPFDRTGELFF. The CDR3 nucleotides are TGTGCCAGCTCACCTTTCGACAGAACGGGGGAGCTGTTTTTT.